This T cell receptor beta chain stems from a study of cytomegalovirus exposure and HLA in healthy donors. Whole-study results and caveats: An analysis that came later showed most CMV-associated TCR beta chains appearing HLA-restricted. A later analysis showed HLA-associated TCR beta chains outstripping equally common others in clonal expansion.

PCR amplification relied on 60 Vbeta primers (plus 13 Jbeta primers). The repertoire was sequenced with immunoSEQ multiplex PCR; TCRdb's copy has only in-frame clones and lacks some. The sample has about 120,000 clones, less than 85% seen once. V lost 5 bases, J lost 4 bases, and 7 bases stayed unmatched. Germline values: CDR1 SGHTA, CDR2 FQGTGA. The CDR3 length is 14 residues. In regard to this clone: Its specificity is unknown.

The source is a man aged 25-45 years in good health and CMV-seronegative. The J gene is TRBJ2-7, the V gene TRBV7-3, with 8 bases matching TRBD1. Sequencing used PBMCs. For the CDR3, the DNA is TGTGCCAGCAGCGTCGCGACAGGGGCTTACGAGCAGTACTTC. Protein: CASSVATGAYEQYF.